The clone carrying this TCR beta chain has only a few counts. The data were taken from a study of blood T cell repertoires in COVID-19. Study background: Acute and convalescent COVID-19 samples came from the United States, Italy and Spain.

Under the authors' procedure: Estimated nucleated cell counts came from reference gene primer amplification. The table came from immunoSEQ multiplex PCR; TCRdb's copy has only in-frame clones and leaves some out. V and J calls and clone size are as listed in that table; D and trimming were resolved from the DNA. The top ten hold around 6% of the sample, which has roughly 230,000 clones, 83% seen once. The TCR was taken from a human donor in a cohort sampled during active COVID-19. The sample was peripheral blood.

This CDR3 is CASTPTGGQRETQYF. The CDR3 DNA follows: TGTGCCAGCACCCCGACAGGGGGACAGCGAGAGACCCAGTACTTC. V and J are TRBV6-5 and TRBJ2-5, with 9 bases that match TRBD1. The CDR3 has 15 residues. The J segment lost 4 bases and the V segment lost 7 bases, leaving 10 bases of the junction unmatched. Per the germline V gene, CDR1 is MNHEY and CDR2 is SVGAGI.